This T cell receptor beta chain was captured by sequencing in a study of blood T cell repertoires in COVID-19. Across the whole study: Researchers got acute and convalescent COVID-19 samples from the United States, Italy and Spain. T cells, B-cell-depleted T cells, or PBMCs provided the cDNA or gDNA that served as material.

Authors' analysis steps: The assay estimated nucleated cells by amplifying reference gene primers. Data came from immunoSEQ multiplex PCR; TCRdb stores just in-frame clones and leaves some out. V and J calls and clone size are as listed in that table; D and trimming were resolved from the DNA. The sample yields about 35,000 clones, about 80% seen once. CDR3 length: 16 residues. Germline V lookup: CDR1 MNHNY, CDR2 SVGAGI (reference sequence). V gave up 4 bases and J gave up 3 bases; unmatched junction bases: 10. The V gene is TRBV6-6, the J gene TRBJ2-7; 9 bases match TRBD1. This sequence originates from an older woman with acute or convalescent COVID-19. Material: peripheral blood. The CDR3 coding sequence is TGTGCCAGCAGTTCCGCCGGGACAGGGAACATCTACGAGCAGTACTTC. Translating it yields CASSSAGTGNIYEQYF.